This TCR beta chain was retrieved from a study of lymphopenia after photon versus proton radiotherapy. Overall study results and limits: Authors raise, but do not show, better survival with proton therapy. A bigger post-nadir fall in TCR diversity correlated inversely with survival time in deceased patients.

TCRdb keeps only in-frame clones here, not all; method: immunoSEQ multiplex PCR. The sample lists 22,000 or so clones; 70% to 90% were seen once. Regarding this clone: Its antigen is still unknown.

V lost 3 bases and J lost 2, with 6 bases in between. The CDR3 consists of 13 residues. CDR1 is SGHVS, CDR2 FNYEAQ, per germline. This clonotype originated in a woman in her fifties or sixties with pancreatic cancer. This chain links TRBV7-6 with TRBJ2-3; D unclear. The material was peripheral blood, obtained from a patient treated with photon-based radiotherapy. In nucleotides, the CDR3 is TGTGCCAGCAGCTTGGGCCCCACAGATACGCAGTATTTT. Translating gives CASSLGPTDTQYF.